The 24 T cell receptor beta chains reported below all come from one sample, sequenced in a study of cytomegalovirus exposure and HLA in healthy donors. Profiling relied on immunoSEQ multiplex PCR, and the TCRdb table lists in-frame clones only, not all of them. The sample has 150,000 or so clones, around 82% seen once. The source material was PBMCs. The source of these receptors is a man aged 30 to 45 in good health and CMV-seropositive.

This rearrangement joins TRBV2 to TRBJ1-2, with 7 bases fitting TRBD1. Germline-derived CDR1 and CDR2 are SNHLY and FYNNEI. The CDR3 length is 13 residues. The junction had 9 bases not matched to a gene; V was cut back by 7 bases and J by 7 bases. Here the CDR3 reads CASILTGTGGYTF. CDR3 DNA: TGTGCCAGCATCCTGACAGGGACGGGTGGCTACACCTTC.

This chain uses TRBV11-3 with TRBJ2-1; D is unclear. Germline CDR1 and CDR2: SGHNT and YENEEA. The germline V and J ends were trimmed by 4 bases and 2 bases, with 9 bases remaining between them. The CDR3 contains 14 residues. The CDR3 DNA reads TGTGCCAGCAGCTCCCGTTCTGCCTACAATGAGCAGTTCTTC. Protein product: CASSSRSAYNEQFF.

This chain joins TRBV29-1 and TRBJ2-2; TRBD2 aligns across 12 bases. Per the germline V gene, CDR1 is SQVTM and CDR2 is ANQGSEA. The CDR3 has 14 amino acids. Trimming cost V 5 bases and J 6 bases; bases outside gene matches: 4. CDR3 sequence (DNA): TGCAGCGTTCGACTAGCGGGGGCCCCCGGGGAGCTGTTTTTT. It translates to CSVRLAGAPGELFF.

This clone has a handful of counts. V and J are TRBV5-1 and TRBJ2-5, with TRBD2 identical over 9 bases. Germline V CDR1 and CDR2: SGHRS, YFSETQ. This CDR3 contains 17 residues. The J segment lost 1 base and the V segment lost 4 bases, leaving 11 bases of the junction unmatched. The CDR3 loop is CASSLGRGLAAQETQYF. CDR3 DNA: TGCGCCAGCAGCCTCGGCCGGGGACTAGCCGCCCAAGAGACCCAGTACTTC. Full variable domain (outside the CDR3, taken from reference TRBV5-1 and TRBJ2-5): KAGVTQTPRYLIKTRGQQVTLSCSPISGHRSVSWYQQTPGQGLQFLFEYFSETQRNKGNFPGRFSGRQFSNSRSEMNVSTLELGDSALYLCASSLGRGLAAQETQYFGPGTRLLVL.

J is TRBJ1-5 and V is TRBV2; perhaps TRBD1 as D (5 bases). V was trimmed by 8 bases and J by 3 bases, leaving 17 bases between them. The CDR3 consists of 15 residues. CDR1 SNHLY and CDR2 FYNNEI come from the germline V gene. CDR3 nucleotide sequence: TGTGCCAGCGCTTGGGGGGACGGTGTCAATCAGCCCCAGCATTTT. Protein product: CASAWGDGVNQPQHF.

The chain links TRBV9 to TRBJ2-7; D possibly corresponds to TRBD2 (7 bases). Germline CDR1 is SGDLS and CDR2 is YYNGEE. The CDR3 sequence is 16 residues long. Trimming removed 4 bases from V and 1 base from J, with 18 bases in between. The DNA for the CDR3 is TGTGCCAGCAGCCCAGTAGGGGCGGGGGCATCCTACGAGCAGTACTTC. It is translated as CASSPVGAGASYEQYF. The entire variable domain, with the rest obtained from reference TRBV9 and TRBJ2-7, is as follows: DSGVTQTPKHLITATGQRVTLRCSPRSGDLSVYWYQQSLDQGLQFLIQYYNGEERAKGNILERFSAQQFPDLHSELNLSSLELGDSALYFCASSPVGAGASYEQYFGPGTRLTVT.

The chain employs TRBV6-5 and TRBJ2-3; the D is unclear. Germline loops: CDR1 MNHEY, CDR2 SVGAGI. Trimming shortened V by 4 bases and J by 2 bases, and 16 bases separated the two germline ends. The CDR3 spans 16 residues. CDR3 in amino acids: CASSSPRGANTDTQYF. DNA for the CDR3: TGTGCCAGCAGTTCGCCCCGCGGTGCGAACACAGATACGCAGTATTTT.

This clone was seen a single time. The V call is TRBV5-1, the J call TRBJ1-6, with 9 bases that match TRBD1. Germline loops: CDR1 SGHRS, CDR2 YFSETQ. Trimming at V came to 2 bases and at J to 8 bases, leaving 5 bases not matched to a gene. The CDR3 spans 15 residues. The DNA of the CDR3 is TGCGCCAGCAGCTTCGGGACAGGGAATGATTCACCCCTCCACTTT. This codes for CASSFGTGNDSPLHF.

This clone appeared once. This chain connects TRBV11-2 to TRBJ2-1; 8 positions match TRBD2. With V trimmed by 5 bases and J by 3 bases, 6 bases remained unmatched. The germline V gene encodes CDR1 SGHAT and CDR2 FQNNGV. The CDR3 sequence is 15 residues long. CDR3 residues: CASSPQREFYNEQFF. In DNA form, the CDR3 reads TGTGCCAGCAGCCCACAGCGGGAGTTCTACAATGAGCAGTTCTTC. Full variable domain (missing parts from reference TRBV11-2 and TRBJ2-1): EAGVAQSPRYKIIEKRQSVAFWCNPISGHATLYWYQQILGQGPKLLIQFQNNGVVDDSQLPKDRFSAERLKGVDSTLKIQPAKLEDSAVYLCASSPQREFYNEQFFGPGTRLTVL.

The chain combines TRBV30 with TRBJ2-5; the D gene is possibly TRBD2 (6 bases). V shed 4 bases and J shed 4 bases, with 19 bases lying between them. Germline V gene lookup returns CDR1 GTSNPN and CDR2 SVGIG (reference sequence). The length of the CDR3 is 15 residues. As DNA, the CDR3 is TGTGCCTGGAATATCGGGGACTCCGGGGGAGAGACCCAGTACTTC. Translated, it gives CAWNIGDSGGETQYF.

The chain carries TRBV13 and TRBJ1-2, with a possible D match to TRBD1 (6 bases). V was cut by 0 bases and J by 4 bases, with 9 bases left in between. The CDR3 consists of 14 residues. Germline CDR1 is PRHDT and CDR2 is FYEKMQ (reference sequence). CDR3 in DNA: TGTGCCAGCAGCTTAGGGACAGGAAGCTATGGCTACACCTTC. Translation gives CASSLGTGSYGYTF.

This sequence joins TRBV5-4 and TRBJ2-5; the match to TRBD2 covers 9 bases. The germline gives CDR1 SGHNT, CDR2 YYREEE (reference sequence). CDR3 size: 17 residues. V lost 1 base, J lost 5 bases, and 12 bases stayed unmatched. DNA of the CDR3: TGTGCCAGCAGCTTGTATCTAGCGGGGCCCAGGGAGGAGACCCAGTACTTC. This codes for CASSLYLAGPREETQYF.

The chain joins TRBV29-1 to TRBJ2-7; 7 bases fit TRBD1. The V and J ends lost 6 bases and 2 bases, in that order; junction bases with no gene match: 4. CDR3 size: 12 residues. From germline, CDR1 is SQVTM and CDR2 ANQGSEA. The CDR3 coding sequence is TGCAGCGTCGCTGGGACAGCCTACGAGCAGTACTTC. Its protein is CSVAGTAYEQYF.

The chain recombines TRBV7-6 with TRBJ2-1; 12 nucleotides align to TRBD2. With 2 bases clipped from V and 0 bases from J, the junction kept 11 bases outside the gene matches. The CDR3 spans 20 residues. Germline CDR1 SGHVS, CDR2 FNYEAQ. This CDR3 is CASSLRLAGVRLSSYNEQFF. DNA of the CDR3: TGTGCCAGCAGCTTAAGACTAGCGGGAGTGCGACTGAGCTCCTACAATGAGCAGTTCTTC.

The chain has TRBV7-2 and TRBJ2-7; maybe TRBD1 (5 bases). Germline V gene sequence: CDR1 SGHTA, CDR2 FQGNSA. V shed 6 bases and J shed 6 bases, with 15 bases lying between them. The CDR3 spans 13 residues. The CDR3: CASSSQGLIEQYF. The CDR3 region has the DNA TGTGCCAGCAGTTCTCAGGGTCTGATCGAGCAGTACTTC.

The chain couples TRBV18 to TRBJ2-3, with TRBD2 as a possible D gene (5 bases). CDR1 and CDR2 (germline): KGHSH, LQKENI. V was cut by 3 bases and J by 1 base, with 8 bases left in between. This CDR3 has 14 amino acids. As DNA, the CDR3 is TGTGCCAGCTCACCCAGCGGCCGCACAGATACGCAGTATTTT. Protein product: CASSPSGRTDTQYF. Full variable domain (outside the CDR3, taken from reference TRBV18 and TRBJ2-3): NAGVMQNPRHLVRRRGQEARLRCSPMKGHSHVYWYRQLPEEGLKFMVYLQKENIIDESGMPKERFSAEFPKEGPSILRIQQVVRGDSAAYFCASSPSGRTDTQYFGPGTRLTVL.

This clone appeared many times. V gene TRBV15 combines with J gene TRBJ1-2; TRBD1 aligns across 8 bases. There are 18 residues in the CDR3. CDR1 and CDR2 (germline): LNHNV, YYDKDF (reference sequence). The V segment lost 0 bases and the J segment 1 base; nucleotides outside the gene matches: 10. DNA for the CDR3: TGTGCCACCAGCAGAGATAGGCGCAGGGGGCCCTATAACTATGGCTACACCTTC. It encodes CATSRDRRRGPYNYGYTF.

V is TRBV9 and J is TRBJ2-3; 7 bases are a match to TRBD1. This CDR3 contains 17 residues. Germline V gene data show CDR1 as SGDLS and CDR2 as YYNGEE. The junction had 17 bases not matched to a gene; V was cut back by 4 bases and J by 6 bases. This chain's CDR3 is CASSPEIRDSRRDTQYF. DNA of the CDR3: TGTGCCAGCAGCCCAGAAATCCGGGACAGTCGCCGCGATACGCAGTATTTT.

The chain recombines TRBV7-8 with TRBJ1-5, with D tentatively TRBD1 (5 bases). Germline lookup yields CDR1 SGHVS and CDR2 FQNEAQ. The length of the CDR3 is 12 residues. Trimming took off 5 bases at V and 6 bases at J, with 8 bases between the two ends. The CDR3 DNA sequence: TGTGCCAGCAGCCCGGGGGTTCAGCCCCAGCATTTT. This gives the protein CASSPGVQPQHF.

J is TRBJ2-7 and V is TRBV11-2; 9 nucleotides line up with TRBD1. Germline V gene data show CDR1 as SGHAT and CDR2 as FQNNGV. The CDR3 is 14 amino acids. V gave up 4 bases and J gave up 2 bases; unmatched junction bases: 3. CDR3 sequence (DNA): TGTGCCAGCAGCTCCGGGACAGGGACCTACGAGCAGTACTTC. Translating it yields CASSSGTGTYEQYF.

This rearrangement joins TRBV9 to TRBJ2-7; TRBD1 matches at 7 bases. Germline V gene lookup returns CDR1 SGDLS and CDR2 YYNGEE. J lost 0 bases, V lost 4 bases, and 4 bases had no gene match. The CDR3 consists of 14 residues. Here the CDR3 reads CASSSGDSSYEQYF. CDR3 in DNA: TGTGCCAGCAGCTCCGGGGACAGCTCCTACGAGCAGTACTTC.

The chain carries TRBV28 and TRBJ2-2; TRBD1 aligns across 7 bases. Germline values: CDR1 MDHEN, CDR2 SYDVKM. This CDR3 is 14 amino acids long. Trimming took 3 bases from V and 7 from J; bases not matched to a gene: 5. CDR3 residues: CASSLGQSFGELFF. The CDR3 DNA reads TGTGCCAGCAGTTTGGGACAGTCGTTCGGGGAGCTGTTTTTT.

The chain employs TRBV15 and TRBJ2-1; 9 positions match TRBD2. The V gene's germline CDR1 is LNHNV and CDR2 YYDKDF (reference sequence). V lost 7 bases and J lost 2; bases outside the gene matches: 3. This CDR3 is built from 14 residues. CDR3 nucleotide sequence: TGTGCCACCACATCTAGCGGGACCTACAATGAGCAGTTCTTC. Residues: CATTSSGTYNEQFF.

The V call is TRBV13, the J call TRBJ2-7; D is possibly TRBD2 (6 bases). The CDR3 runs to 13 residues. Germline CDR1 reads PRHDT; CDR2 reads FYEKMQ (reference sequence). V was cut by 4 bases and J by 1 base, with 8 bases left in between. Here the CDR3 DNA reads TGTGCCAGCAGCTCGGAGGGGTCCTACGAGCAGTACTTC. It encodes CASSSEGSYEQYF.